This TCR beta chain was sequenced in a study of T cell repertoires in cytomegalovirus infection. General observations from the study: In two of eight donors, the top clonotype was HLA-C-restricted CMV-specific.

This clonotype appeared many times. Its target is not known. TCRdb fed the reads into MiXCR, producing one record per CDR3 protein. The sample lists 55,000 to 85,000 distinct CDR3 sequences, about 4.2% occurring once. Germline values: CDR1 MNHEY, CDR2 SVGEGT. CDR3 length: 12 residues. The V end lost 7 bases, the J end lost 7 bases, and 14 bases lay between the germline ends. Material for sequencing was PBMCs. This clonotype was obtained from a human donor in good health (CMV status not recorded). Some clones in this sample may be carry-over from other donors' samples. The chain has TRBV6-2 or TRBV6-3 and TRBJ2-7; a weak D match, TRBD2 (6 bases). DNA for the CDR3: TGTGCCAGCACCGGGGGTCCTGGGGAGCAGTACTTC. Translated: CASTGGPGEQYF.